Below, 22 T cell receptor beta chains from the same sample are listed, as sequenced in a study of T cell repertoires in cytomegalovirus infection. TCRdb reprocessed the reads with MiXCR, giving one entry per CDR3 protein. The sample records hundreds of thousands of distinct CDR3 sequences, around 10% being singletons. Sequencing was carried out using PBMCs. The receptors shown here come from a human donor in good health (CMV status not recorded). Some clones in this sample may be carry-over from other donors' samples.

This clonotype has only a few counts. The V call is TRBV6-1, the J call TRBJ2-6; the D is unclear. Germline CDR1 and CDR2: MNHNS and SASEGT. This CDR3 comprises 14 residues. Trimming removed 6 bases from V and 1 base from J, with 7 bases in between. The CDR3 DNA reads TGTGCCAGCAGGAAGACATCTGGGGCCAACGTCCTGACTTTC. It specifies CASRKTSGANVLTF.

This clonotype was seen many times. The rearrangement uses TRBV14 and TRBJ1-1; D perhaps matches TRBD1 (6 bases). V gave up 0 bases and J gave up 1 base, with 9 bases separating them. The CDR3 spans 15 residues. The V gene's germline CDR1 is SGHDN and CDR2 FVKESK. The chain's CDR3 is CASSQDRGRNTEAFF. CDR3 DNA: TGTGCCAGCAGCCAAGACAGGGGCCGGAACACTGAAGCTTTCTTT.

The genes are TRBV28 and TRBJ2-3; 7 nucleotides match TRBD2. CDR1 and CDR2 (germline): MDHEN, SYDVKM. The ends lost 6 bases at V and 2 bases at J; junction bases unmatched: 5. The CDR3 covers 14 residues. The CDR3 region has the DNA TGTGCCAGCAGGGAAGCGGGGCTCACAGATACGCAGTATTTT. Its protein product is CASREAGLTDTQYF.

This rearrangement joins TRBV7-9 to TRBJ1-1; D is undetermined. Trimming stripped 3 bases from V and 8 bases from J, with 10 bases between. The CDR3 covers 12 residues. The germline CDR1 and CDR2 sequences are SEHNR and FQNEAQ (reference sequence). For the CDR3, the DNA is TGTGCCAGCAGCTTCGAGGGAAGGGAAGCTTTCTTT. It encodes CASSFEGREAFF.

This CDR3 reads CSAREGGGGNTIYF. In nucleotides, the CDR3 is TGCAGTGCTAGAGAAGGCGGGGGTGGAAACACCATATATTTT. This chain links TRBV20-1 with TRBJ1-3, with D possibly matching TRBD1 (5 bases). The CDR3 totals 14 residues. Germline loops: CDR1 DFQATT, CDR2 SNEGSKA (reference sequence). V lost 0 bases, J lost 3 bases, and 9 bases lay in between.

This clonotype turned up a few times. V and J are TRBV5-1 and TRBJ2-2, with TRBD2 matching over 8 bases. This CDR3 has 15 residues. After removal of 4 bases from V and 1 base from J, the junction contained 3 bases not matched to a gene. Germline V CDR1 and CDR2: SGHRS, YFSETQ. CDR3 loop: CASSRSGENTGELFF. CDR3 nucleotide sequence: TGCGCCAGCAGCCGTAGCGGGGAGAACACCGGGGAGCTGTTTTTT. Filled out from reference TRBV5-1 and TRBJ2-2, the complete variable domain reads KAGVTQTPRYLIKTRGQQVTLSCSPISGHRSVSWYQQTPGQGLQFLFEYFSETQRNKGNFPGRFSGRQFSNSRSEMNVSTLELGDSALYLCASSRSGENTGELFFGEGSRLTVL.

The chain links TRBV5-6 to TRBJ2-1, with unresolved D. This CDR3 contains 13 residues. Trimming shortened V by 3 bases and J by 9 bases, and 13 bases separated the two germline ends. Looked up from germline, CDR1 is SGHDT and CDR2 is YYEEEE. The CDR3 DNA is TGTGCCAGCAGCTCGATACTATTACCTGAGCAGTTCTTC. It codes for CASSSILLPEQFF.

This clonotype was recorded at least ten times. The gene calls are TRBV12-3 or TRBV12-4 and TRBJ1-3; 10 nucleotides agree with TRBD1. The ends lost 6 bases at V and 4 bases at J; junction bases unmatched: 3. This CDR3 is 14 amino acids long. In DNA form, the CDR3 reads TGTGCCAGCAGGCCGGGACAGGGGGGAAACACCATATATTTT. This gives the protein CASRPGQGGNTIYF.

The chain combines TRBV12-3 or TRBV12-4 with TRBJ1-4; possibly TRBD1 for D (5 bases). V was cut by 6 bases and J by 2 bases, with 13 bases left in between. The CDR3 consists of 15 residues. The CDR3 region has the DNA TGTGCCAGCAGCCCCCTCGGGGCGACTAATGAAAAACTGTTTTTT. This gives the protein CASSPLGATNEKLFF.

The rearrangement uses TRBV5-1 and TRBJ1-5; D is perhaps TRBD1 (5 bases). The germline CDR1 and CDR2 sequences are SGHRS and YFSETQ. The germline V and J ends were trimmed by 1 base and 3 bases, with 11 bases remaining between them. The CDR3 has 15 amino acids. CDR3 in DNA: TGCGCCAGCAGCTTGAACGGGGCTAACAATCAGCCCCAGCATTTT. This translates into CASSLNGANNQPQHF. Supplemented by reference TRBV5-1 and TRBJ1-5, the full variable domain reads KAGVTQTPRYLIKTRGQQVTLSCSPISGHRSVSWYQQTPGQGLQFLFEYFSETQRNKGNFPGRFSGRQFSNSRSEMNVSTLELGDSALYLCASSLNGANNQPQHFGDGTRLSIL.

This clonotype showed up many times. CDR3 coding DNA: TGTGCCAGCAGTTTAGACTCCTACAATCAGCCCCAGCATTTT. It translates to CASSLDSYNQPQHF. This sequence joins TRBV6-5 and TRBJ1-5; D uncertain. V lost 4 bases, J lost 3 bases, and 10 bases lay in between. CDR3 size: 14 residues. Germline CDR1 is MNHEY and CDR2 is SVGAGI.

This clonotype was found many times. The chain combines TRBV10-2 with TRBJ2-2; weak D call: TRBD2 (6 bases). The CDR3 contains 14 residues. Germline V gene data show CDR1 as WSHSY and CDR2 as SAAADI. V shed 6 bases and J shed 1 base, with 9 bases lying between them. The CDR3 here is CASRRGLNTGELFF. CDR3 DNA sequence: TGCGCCAGCAGGAGGGGACTGAACACCGGGGAGCTGTTTTTT.

This clonotype was seen many times. The chain recombines TRBV5-4 with TRBJ2-3; perhaps TRBD1 as D (5 bases). This CDR3 has 16 amino acids. CDR1 is SGHNT and CDR2 is YYREEE in the germline V gene (reference sequence). V lost 1 base and J lost 4, with 16 bases in between. The CDR3 loop is CASSLPTTVPPDTQYF. The CDR3 DNA is TGTGCCAGCAGCTTGCCAACGACAGTCCCTCCAGATACGCAGTATTTT.

This clonotype showed up many times. J is TRBJ2-1 and V is TRBV2; 7 bases align to TRBD1. The CDR3 consists of 12 residues. After removal of 4 bases from V and 10 bases from J, the junction contained 4 bases not matched to a gene. CDR1 and CDR2 from the germline V gene are SNHLY and FYNNEI. DNA for the CDR3: TGTGCCAGCAGTGGACAGGGCCCCGAGCAGTTCTTC. Its protein is CASSGQGPEQFF.

This clonotype has only a few counts. The chain employs TRBV19 and TRBJ2-1; unclear D gene. The length of the CDR3 is 13 residues. The V gene's germline CDR1 is LNHDA and CDR2 SQIVND (reference sequence). Trimming removed 3 bases at V and 5 bases at J, with 8 bases between. DNA of the CDR3: TGTGCCAGTAGTATCCTCAGAGACAATGAGCAGTTCTTC. It codes for CASSILRDNEQFF.

This clonotype was seen many times. V usage is TRBV7-6 and J usage is TRBJ2-5; the D is unclear. Trimming cost V 8 bases and J 0 bases, with 10 bases left between them. This CDR3 has 13 residues. Germline CDR1 reads SGHVS; CDR2 reads FNYEAQ. CDR3 nucleotide sequence: TGTGCCAGCGCCCCGAAGTACCAAGAGACCCAGTACTTC. This codes for CASAPKYQETQYF.

This clonotype was found many times. The rearrangement uses TRBV20-1 and TRBJ2-5; 8 bases fit TRBD2. J gave up 1 base and V 5 bases, and 6 bases lay outside the gene matches. CDR3 length: 14 residues. Germline V gene sequence: CDR1 DFQATT, CDR2 SNEGSKA (reference sequence). CDR3 protein: CSALSGGRQETQYF. CDR3 coding DNA: TGCAGTGCTCTGAGCGGGGGACGCCAAGAGACCCAGTACTTC.

This clonotype was counted between two and nine times. The genes are TRBV15 and TRBJ2-2; 9 nucleotides line up with TRBD1. Trimming cost V 1 base and J 7 bases; bases outside gene matches: 10. The CDR3 loop spans 17 amino acids. Germline values: CDR1 LNHNV, CDR2 YYDKDF (reference sequence). The CDR3: CATSRATGTGWVGELFF. The CDR3 DNA follows: TGTGCCACCAGCAGAGCTACCGGGACAGGGTGGGTCGGGGAGCTGTTTTTT.

This clonotype was recorded at least ten times. The rearrangement joins TRBV7-8 to TRBJ1-4; D might be TRBD1 (5 bases). The germline V gene has CDR1 SGHVS and CDR2 FQNEAQ. The V end lost 5 bases, the J end lost 8 bases, and 12 bases lay between the germline ends. This CDR3 spans 13 amino acids. Written as DNA, the CDR3 is TGTGCCAGCAGCCTGAGGGGTAAAGAAAAACTGTTTTTT. Translated: CASSLRGKEKLFF.

This clonotype was counted many times. This chain uses TRBV5-5 with TRBJ2-2, with D possibly called TRBD1 or TRBD2 (6 bases each). This CDR3 comprises 15 residues. From germline, CDR1 is SGHKS and CDR2 YYEKEE (reference sequence). V lost 3 bases and J 2 bases, leaving 11 bases between the germline ends. The CDR3 reads CASSSLGGNTGELFF. DNA of the CDR3: TGTGCCAGCAGCTCGTTGGGGGGCAACACCGGGGAGCTGTTTTTT.

This chain joins TRBV7-8 and TRBJ2-5; 9 bases align to TRBD2. From germline, CDR1 is SGHVS and CDR2 FQNEAQ. CDR3 length: 15 amino acids. With 4 bases clipped from V and 4 bases from J, the junction kept 7 bases outside the gene matches. This chain's CDR3 is CASSSQAGGPETQYF. Written as DNA, the CDR3 is TGTGCCAGCAGCTCCCAGGCGGGAGGGCCAGAGACCCAGTACTTC.

The table lists this clonotype with a few counts. The V call is TRBV7-9, the J call TRBJ2-3; 7 positions agree with TRBD2. The CDR3 loop spans 16 amino acids. Trimming removed 4 bases from V and 2 bases from J; junction bases left unmatched: 9. Per germline, CDR1 SEHNR and CDR2 FQNEAQ (reference sequence). DNA of the CDR3: TGTGCCAGCAGCTCTCTGGCGGGAGCGTCCACAGATACGCAGTATTTT. It encodes CASSSLAGASTDTQYF.